The 22 T cell receptor beta chains below come from one sample, sequenced in a study of cytomegalovirus exposure and HLA in healthy donors. PCR involved 60 Vbeta and 13 Jbeta primers. Method: immunoSEQ multiplex PCR; TCRdb's copy keeps in-frame clones and lacks some. The profile shows fewer than 150,000 clones, over 60% of them singletons. Material: PBMCs. The receptors stem from a woman between 50 and 59 years old in good health and CMV-seronegative.

The chain couples TRBV28 to TRBJ1-5; D unclear. The CDR3 length is 13 residues. CDR1 MDHEN and CDR2 SYDVKM come from the germline V gene. V shed 1 base and J shed 7 bases, with 8 bases lying between them. Written as DNA, the CDR3 is TGTGCCAGCAGTTTATCCGTCGGGCAGCCCCAGCATTTT. This encodes CASSLSVGQPQHF.

This chain links TRBV28 with TRBJ1-2; possibly TRBD1 for D (6 bases). Trimming removed 6 bases from V and 6 bases from J, with 23 bases in between. The germline gives CDR1 MDHEN, CDR2 SYDVKM. This CDR3 has 16 amino acids. CDR3 in DNA: TGTGCCAGCAGACCCTCGGGCAGGGGCGTTTATAATGGCTACACCTTC. Translation: CASRPSGRGVYNGYTF.

In DNA, the CDR3 is TGTGCCAGCAGTGAAGGGAGAACCTATGGCTACACCTTC. Residues: CASSEGRTYGYTF. This chain connects TRBV2 to TRBJ1-2, with D uncertain. Looked up from germline, CDR1 is SNHLY and CDR2 is FYNNEI. This CDR3 region has 13 residues. V was shortened by 1 base and J by 4 bases, with 7 bases between the two germline ends. The full variable domain, its missing parts supplied by reference TRBV2 and TRBJ1-2, is EPEVTQTPSHQVTQMGQEVILRCVPISNHLYFYWYRQILGQKVEFLVSFYNNEISEKSEIFDDQFSVERPDGSNFTLKIRSTKLEDSAMYFCASSEGRTYGYTFGSGTRLTVV.

This chain connects TRBV2 to TRBJ2-3, with D possibly TRBD1 on 7 matching bases. V was shortened by 6 bases and J by 3 bases, with 16 bases between the two germline ends. The CDR3 length is 15 residues. Germline values: CDR1 SNHLY, CDR2 FYNNEI. This chain's CDR3 is CASSGGTEDTDTQYF. The CDR3 DNA sequence: TGTGCCAGCAGCGGCGGGACAGAGGATACAGATACGCAGTATTTT.

The chain joins TRBV15 to TRBJ1-2; possible D gene TRBD1, 6 bases. This CDR3 has 15 amino acids. The V end was cut by 1 base, the J end by 5 bases, with 14 bases between. Germline V gene data show CDR1 as LNHNV and CDR2 as YYDKDF (reference sequence). The CDR3 nucleotides read TGTGCCACCAGCAGAGTCTGGACAGATCCTTATGGCTACACCTTC. It specifies CATSRVWTDPYGYTF.

V is TRBV11-2 and J is TRBJ2-1, with 13 bases that match TRBD2. This CDR3 spans 17 amino acids. Looked up from germline, CDR1 is SGHAT and CDR2 is FQNNGV. The trim removed 4 bases at V and 8 bases at J, leaving 11 bases unmatched. CDR3 sequence: CASSSPTSGGPMDEQFF. CDR3 DNA: TGTGCCAGCAGCTCACCGACTAGCGGGGGGCCCATGGATGAGCAGTTCTTC.

The V call is TRBV7-8, the J call TRBJ1-4, with D tentatively TRBD1 (5 bases). Trimming shortened V by 1 base and J by 2 bases, and 11 bases separated the two germline ends. CDR3 length equals 16 residues. The germline V gene has CDR1 SGHVS and CDR2 FQNEAQ. DNA of the CDR3: TGTGCCAGCAGCTTAGAAGGGGCAGGCACTAATGAAAAACTGTTTTTT. Its protein product is CASSLEGAGTNEKLFF.

The V gene is TRBV19, the J gene TRBJ2-1; D perhaps matches TRBD1 (8 bases). The CDR3 covers 15 residues. V shed 5 bases and J shed 8 bases, with 19 bases lying between them. From germline, CDR1 is LNHDA and CDR2 SQIVND (reference sequence). The CDR3 loop is CASSAQGGGYDEQFF. The CDR3 DNA reads as TGTGCCAGTAGTGCACAGGGGGGAGGGTACGATGAGCAGTTCTTC.

A few counts support this clone. Compared with germline, one end of the junction differs, possibly owing to a read error. The V gene is TRBV7-9, the J gene TRBJ2-5; D might be TRBD1 (5 bases). With the DNA end fitting TRBJ2-7 better, the J assignment may be wrong. Per germline, CDR1 SEHNR and CDR2 FQNEAQ (reference sequence). The CDR3 has 12 amino acids. The DNA of the CDR3 is TGTTCCAGCAGCTCAGGACACTACGAGCAGTACTTC. Amino acid sequence: CSSSSGHYEQYF.

Worth noting for this clone: The same CDR3 can be traced to other DNA sequences in this sample. The J gene is TRBJ1-1, the V gene TRBV19; D is undetermined. Deletions cut 5 bases from V and 1 base from J, with 8 bases between. The CDR3 is 13 residues long. Germline CDR1 is LNHDA and CDR2 is SQIVND (reference sequence). CDR3 amino acids: CASSPTQNTEAFF. The CDR3 DNA sequence: TGTGCCAGTAGTCCCACACAGAACACTGAAGCTTTCTTT.

The chain links TRBV7-4 to TRBJ2-3; tentatively, D is TRBD2 (6 bases). The CDR3 totals 18 residues. Germline V gene lookup returns CDR1 SGHVT and CDR2 SQSDAQ. Trimming took off 0 bases at V and 2 bases at J, with 18 bases between the two ends. DNA for the CDR3: TGTGCCAGCAGCTTAGCGCCTGGTGCAGGGAGGTTCACAGATACGCAGTATTTT. Protein sequence: CASSLAPGAGRFTDTQYF.

The genes are TRBV6-5 and TRBJ2-2; D is uncertain. Deletions cut 2 bases from V and 2 bases from J, with 9 bases between. CDR1 and CDR2 (germline): MNHEY, SVGAGI. This CDR3 contains 15 residues. DNA for the CDR3: TGTGCCAGCAGTTACGGCGACTTCAACACCGGGGAGCTGTTTTTT. Translating gives CASSYGDFNTGELFF.

This chain links TRBV19 with TRBJ2-3; 7 bases fit TRBD2. V was pared by 4 bases and J by 1 base, with 5 bases of the junction left unmatched. This CDR3 spans 15 amino acids. CDR1 is LNHDA, CDR2 SQIVND, per germline (reference sequence). CDR3 nucleotides: TGTGCCAGTAGTAGAAGCGGGGCACGCACAGATACGCAGTATTTT. This translates into CASSRSGARTDTQYF.

This chain connects TRBV6-4 to TRBJ2-1, with 13 nucleotides matching TRBD2. Losses at the gene ends were 0 bases for V and 6 bases for J; bases not matched to a gene: 2. Germline CDR1 is MRHNA and CDR2 is SNTAGT. The CDR3 has 16 amino acids. The CDR3 nucleotides are TGTGCCAGCAGTGACTCCACTAGCGGGGGGGCCAATGAGCAGTTCTTC. It specifies CASSDSTSGGANEQFF.

The V call is TRBV2, the J call TRBJ1-3; D unresolved. This CDR3 is built from 12 residues. CDR1 is SNHLY and CDR2 is FYNNEI in the germline V gene. The V and J ends lost 6 bases and 11 bases respectively, with 14 bases between them. The CDR3 is CASSSDAGAIYF. The CDR3 DNA follows: TGTGCCAGCAGCTCAGACGCGGGCGCCATATATTTT. Full variable domain (remainder filled in from reference TRBV2 and TRBJ1-3): EPEVTQTPSHQVTQMGQEVILRCVPISNHLYFYWYRQILGQKVEFLVSFYNNEISEKSEIFDDQFSVERPDGSNFTLKIRSTKLEDSAMYFCASSSDAGAIYFGEGSWLTVV.

This clone has a handful of counts. This chain links TRBV6-6 with TRBJ1-1; a weak D match, TRBD1 (5 bases). The germline gives CDR1 MNHNY, CDR2 SVGAGI (reference sequence). The V end lost 7 bases, the J end lost 0 bases, and 12 bases lay between the germline ends. CDR3 length: 14 residues. The CDR3 here is CASILTGVNTEAFF. CDR3 in DNA: TGTGCCAGCATACTCACGGGGGTGAACACTGAAGCTTTCTTT.

This clone was seen a few times. The chain is built from TRBV5-1 and TRBJ1-4; no clear D. Germline V gives CDR1 SGHRS, CDR2 YFSETQ. V was pared by 3 bases and J by 8 bases, with 14 bases between. The CDR3 runs to 14 residues. This CDR3 is CASSSRSGSEKLFF. In DNA form, the CDR3 reads TGCGCCAGCAGCTCCCGATCCGGGAGCGAAAAACTGTTTTTT.

Regarding this clone: A read error may account for a junction end that differs from germline. The genes are TRBV7-9 and TRBJ2-2, with D tentatively TRBD1 (7 bases). The CDR3 consists of 19 residues. CDR1 is SEHNR and CDR2 is FQNEAQ in the germline V gene (reference sequence). The DNA for the CDR3 is TGTTCCAGCAGCCCACGGTGGCGGGACAGCTTATATAACACCGGGGAGCTGTTTTTT. This codes for CSSSPRWRDSLYNTGELFF.

The rearrangement uses TRBV6-5 and TRBJ2-5; D is perhaps TRBD2 (6 bases). Germline lookup yields CDR1 MNHEY and CDR2 SVGAGI. The CDR3 runs to 14 residues. Deletions cut 5 bases from V and 5 bases from J, with 15 bases between. As DNA, the CDR3 is TGTGCCAGCAGTAAAATCGGCGGGGATGAGACCCAGTACTTC. Its translation is CASSKIGGDETQYF.

The gene calls are TRBV6-1 and TRBJ2-1; no clear D gene. The CDR3 contains 14 residues. From germline, CDR1 is MNHNS and CDR2 SASEGT. Trimming stripped 3 bases from V and 0 bases from J, with 6 bases between. CDR3 nucleotide sequence: TGTGCCAGCAGTGAGTGGAGCTCCTACAATGAGCAGTTCTTC. Its translation is CASSEWSSYNEQFF.

V and J are TRBV19 and TRBJ1-3; D is perhaps TRBD1 (5 bases). The V gene lost 9 bases and the J gene lost 2 bases, with 17 bases spanning the gap. Germline CDR1 LNHDA, CDR2 SQIVND (reference sequence). The CDR3 runs 15 residues. CDR3 in DNA: TGTGCCAGCACGAGTATGTGGGGGGCTGGAAACACCATATATTTT. Translating gives CASTSMWGAGNTIYF. The entire variable domain, with the rest obtained from reference TRBV19 and TRBJ1-3, is as follows: DGGITQSPKYLFRKEGQNVTLSCEQNLNHDAMYWYRQDPGQGLRLIYYSQIVNDFQKGDIAEGYSVSREKKESFPLTVTSAQKNPTAFYLCASTSMWGAGNTIYFGEGSWLTVV.

The V and J genes are TRBV5-4 and TRBJ2-2; D is undetermined. The CDR3 length is 16 residues. Trimming removed 1 base from V and 0 bases from J, with 10 bases in between. Germline assignment: CDR1 SGHNT and CDR2 YYREEE (reference sequence). The CDR3 coding sequence is TGTGCCAGCAGCTTGAAGCGCGAGACGAACACCGGGGAGCTGTTTTTT. Translating gives CASSLKRETNTGELFF.